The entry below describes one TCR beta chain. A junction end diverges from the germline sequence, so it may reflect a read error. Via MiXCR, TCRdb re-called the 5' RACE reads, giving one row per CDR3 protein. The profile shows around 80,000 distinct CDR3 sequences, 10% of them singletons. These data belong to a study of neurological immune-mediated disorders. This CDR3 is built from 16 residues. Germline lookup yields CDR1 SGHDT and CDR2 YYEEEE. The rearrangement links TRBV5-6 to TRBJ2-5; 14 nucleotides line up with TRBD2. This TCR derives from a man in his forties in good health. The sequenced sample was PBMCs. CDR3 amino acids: CASSLGLAGALETQYF. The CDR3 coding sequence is TGTGCCAGCAGTTTGGGACTAGCGGGGGCCCTGGAGACCCAGTACTTC.